The T cell receptor beta chain described here comes from a study of T-cell reconstitution after alpha-beta-depleted transplantation in children. The authors prepared the TCRbeta library with unique molecular identifiers. TCRdb recomputed calls from the PCR reads with MiXCR, one row per CDR3 protein. Seen here are more than 550,000 distinct CDR3 sequences, over 9.5% observed once, and the top ten hold about 4.2%. This CDR3 has 13 residues. CDR1 LNHDA and CDR2 SQIVND come from the germline V gene (reference sequence). Trimming pared 4 bases from V and 9 bases from J, leaving 13 bases between. This clonotype was picked up a small number of times.

The receptor was derived from a human donor who donated a stem cell graft to a child with acute myeloid leukemia. This chain uses TRBV19 with TRBJ1-5; the D is unclear. Sequences were derived from PBMCs from the stem cell graft donor, sampled from the stem cell graft. CDR3: CASSNGERRPQHF. The CDR3 DNA reads as TGTGCCAGTAGTAATGGGGAAAGGAGGCCCCAGCATTTT.